The rows below give T cell receptor beta chains drawn from one sample of a study of CD8 T cells in ankylosing spondylitis. TCRdb fed the 5' RACE reads into MiXCR, producing one record per CDR3 protein. The sample yields hundreds of thousands of distinct CDR3 sequences, roughly a quarter seen once. The sequencing input was blood, either unsorted or a sorted T cell fraction (not recorded which). All receptors derive from a male donor with ankylosing spondylitis. The CDR3 runs from the conserved cysteine through the conserved F or W. Fields, in order: clone size, J gene, V gene, D gene, CDR3 protein, CDR3 DNA. A D gene is named only where the DNA matches it firmly. Size tells how often a clone was seen (once, few, many) or the class of an expanded clone, and some rows leave it out.

few | TRBJ1-1 | TRBV7-2 | NA | CASSLGGSAEAFF | TGTGCCAGCAGCTTAGGAGGTAGCGCTGAAGCTTTCTTT
NA | TRBJ2-2 | TRBV20-1 | TRBD2 | CSAPSGNTGELFF | TGCAGTGCACCTAGCGGGAACACCGGGGAGCTGTTTTTT
few | TRBJ2-1 | TRBV29-1 | NA | CSVGGSNEQFF | TGCAGCGTTGGGGGTTCCAATGAGCAGTTCTTC
NA | TRBJ2-3 | TRBV27 | NA | CASRTPTASEEYF | TGTGCCAGCAGAACACCCACAGCAAGTGAGGAGTATTTT
NA | TRBJ1-6 | TRBV27 | NA | CATKRTANNSPLHF | TGTGCCACCAAGAGGACAGCAAATAATTCACCCCTCCACTTT
few | TRBJ1-2 | TRBV20-1 | NA | CSASLGHGDYGYTF | TGCAGTGCTAGTTTGGGTCACGGGGACTATGGCTACACCTTC
few | TRBJ2-1 | TRBV20-1 | NA | CSARGDWEQFF | TGCAGTGCTAGAGGGGATTGGGAGCAGTTCTTC
few | TRBJ2-3 | TRBV7-2 | NA | CASSLVASRSTDTQYF | TGTGCCAGCAGCTTAGTGGCTAGCAGGTCCACAGATACGCAGTATTTT
NA | TRBJ2-5 | TRBV12-3/TRBV12-4 | TRBD1 | CASGFQTGGQETQYF | TGTGCCAGCGGATTCCAAACAGGGGGCCAAGAGACCCAGTACTTC
NA | TRBJ1-4 | TRBV12-3/TRBV12-4 | TRBD1 | CASSWGRGLGKLFF | TGTGCCAGCAGTTGGGGCAGGGGGCTCGGAAAACTGTTTTTT
NA | TRBJ2-5 | TRBV6-1 | NA | CASSEPYFWETQYF | TGTGCCAGCAGTGAACCCTACTTCTGGGAGACCCAGTACTTC
few | TRBJ2-3 | TRBV20-1 | TRBD2 | CSARSWDYTDTQYF | TGCAGTGCTAGAAGCTGGGACTACACAGATACGCAGTATTTT
many | TRBJ2-5 | TRBV12-3/TRBV12-4 | NA | CASSSSLGRKETQYF | TGTGCCAGCAGTTCCTCCCTAGGTAGAAAAGAGACCCAGTACTTC
few | TRBJ1-1 | TRBV27 | NA | CASSRNQGTEAFF | TGTGCCAGCAGTAGAAACCAGGGCACTGAAGCTTTCTTT
NA | TRBJ1-3 | TRBV7-2 | NA | CASSLALAFSGNTIYF | TGTGCCAGCAGCTTAGCGCTAGCTTTCTCTGGAAACACCATATATTTT
NA | TRBJ2-1 | TRBV11-3 | NA | CASSLDRPAGEQFF | TGTGCCAGCAGCTTAGATCGACCGGCCGGTGAGCAGTTCTTC
few | TRBJ2-2 | TRBV4-1 | NA | CASSQPRDRNTGELFF | TGCGCCAGCAGCCAACCCCGGGATCGGAACACCGGGGAGCTGTTTTTT
few | TRBJ1-3 | TRBV4-2 | TRBD1 | CASNGDRAQRDSGNTIYF | TGTGCCAGCAACGGCGACAGGGCACAACGCGACTCTGGAAACACCATATATTTT
NA | TRBJ1-5 | TRBV12-3/TRBV12-4 | NA | CASRVRVGDQPQHF | TGTGCCAGCAGGGTTAGGGTAGGGGATCAGCCCCAGCATTTT
NA | TRBJ2-5 | TRBV20-1 | NA | CSAGLDEETQYF | TGCAGTGCCGGCCTAGACGAAGAGACCCAGTACTTC
NA | TRBJ1-1 | TRBV6-4 | NA | CASARDDTRPEEAFF | TGTGCCAGCGCTAGAGATGATACCCGGCCCGAAGAAGCTTTCTTT
NA | TRBJ2-1 | TRBV11-2 | NA | CASSREGARHNEQFF | TGTGCCAGCAGCCGGGAAGGCGCACGACACAATGAGCAGTTCTTC
NA | TRBJ1-5 | TRBV12-3/TRBV12-4 | TRBD1 | CASSPQGAGGNQPQHF | TGTGCCAGCAGTCCACAGGGGGCCGGGGGCAATCAGCCCCAGCATTTT
few | TRBJ2-1 | TRBV20-1 | NA | CSAQGAGGTREQFF | TGCAGTGCCCAGGGGGCGGGGGGTACGCGTGAGCAGTTCTTC